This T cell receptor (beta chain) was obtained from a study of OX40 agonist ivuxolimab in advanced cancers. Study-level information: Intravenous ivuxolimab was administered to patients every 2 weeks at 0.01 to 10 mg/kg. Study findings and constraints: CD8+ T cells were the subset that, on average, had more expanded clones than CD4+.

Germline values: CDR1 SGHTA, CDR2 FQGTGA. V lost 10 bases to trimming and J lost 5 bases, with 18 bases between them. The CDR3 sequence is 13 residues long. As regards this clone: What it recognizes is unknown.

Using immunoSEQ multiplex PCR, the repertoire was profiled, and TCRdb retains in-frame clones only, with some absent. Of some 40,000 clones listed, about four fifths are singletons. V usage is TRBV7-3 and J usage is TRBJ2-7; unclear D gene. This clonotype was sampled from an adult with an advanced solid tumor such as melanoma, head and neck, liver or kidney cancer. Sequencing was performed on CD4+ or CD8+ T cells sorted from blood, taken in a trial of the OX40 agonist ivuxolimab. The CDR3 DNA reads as TGTGCCACTTCTCCAGCCCGGTCGGACGAGCAGTACTTC. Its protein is CATSPARSDEQYF.